The 18 T cell receptor beta chains given below trace back to one sample, sequenced in a study of cytomegalovirus exposure and HLA in healthy donors (TCRdb year 2017). Library prep was done by the immunoSEQ multiplex PCR assay. A mixture of 60 forward primers for TCR Vbeta segments and 13 reverse primers for TCR Jbeta segments was used in the multiplex PCR. As stored in TCRdb, this immuneACCESS dataset retains in-frame rearrangements with V and J assigned. A fraction of the clones does not appear; measured against another copy, unresolved V genes explain less than half of the discrepancy, and the remainder lacks a known reason. This sample has about 86,000 clones in its table, and around 79% of those were observed once. The ten largest clones add up to 4.5% to 7% of the sample. Specimen: PBMCs. The receptors shown here come from a female donor in good health and CMV-seronegative.

The J gene is TRBJ2-7, the V gene TRBV28, with D hard to call. CDR3 size: 14 residues. Germline V gene sequence: CDR1 MDHEN, CDR2 SYDVKM. Between the trimmed V and J ends, which lost 3 bases and 3 bases, there was a span of 12 bases. DNA of the CDR3: TGTGCCAGCAGTTTGGAACAGATCATCTACGAGCAGTACTTC. It is translated as CASSLEQIIYEQYF.

This chain's CDR3 is CASSYTGTGEQPQHF. The CDR3 DNA reads as TGTGCCAGCAGTTACACCGGGACAGGGGAACAGCCCCAGCATTTT. This chain links TRBV6-5 with TRBJ1-5; TRBD1 aligns across 10 bases. CDR1 MNHEY and CDR2 SVGAGI come from the germline V gene. V lost 2 bases and J lost 7; bases outside the gene matches: 5. The CDR3 has 15 residues.

This chain connects TRBV4-2 to TRBJ2-6; the D gene is possibly TRBD2 (6 bases). The CDR3 loop spans 18 amino acids. Trimming cost V 4 bases and J 0 bases, with 16 bases left between them. Germline loops: CDR1 LGHNA, CDR2 YNFKEQ. The CDR3 reads CASSPLIGGGSGANVLTF. The CDR3 nucleotides read TGTGCCAGCAGCCCTCTCATTGGGGGAGGCTCTGGGGCCAACGTCCTGACTTTC.

The V gene is TRBV10-2, the J gene TRBJ1-5, with a possible D match to TRBD1 (5 bases). The ends were cut back, 6 bases at V and 3 bases at J, with 9 bases in the middle. This CDR3 region has 13 residues. Germline CDR1 and CDR2: WSHSY and SAAADI. The CDR3, as DNA: TGCGCCAGCAGCACAGGTTCCAATCAGCCCCAGCATTTT. Its protein product is CASSTGSNQPQHF.

A note on this clone: An end of the junction differs from the germline gene, which may be a read error. The rearrangement joins TRBV7-9 to TRBJ2-1; weak D call: TRBD1 (6 bases). Germline V gives CDR1 SEHNR, CDR2 FQNEAQ (reference sequence). The CDR3 contains 15 residues. CDR3 nucleotide sequence: TGTGCCGGTATTGACAGGACGACATCCTTCAATGAGCAGTTCTTC. It encodes CAGIDRTTSFNEQFF.

Of note for this clone: The junction shows a germline mismatch at one end, possibly a read error. This chain links TRBV7-7 with TRBJ2-3; 13 bases fit TRBD2. The CDR3 spans 16 residues. Per germline, CDR1 SSHAT and CDR2 FNYEAQ (reference sequence). CDR3 protein: CASSRGLAGAEDTQYF. CDR3 in DNA: TGTGCTAGCAGTCGTGGACTAGCGGGGGCGGAAGATACGCAGTATTTT.

V usage is TRBV29-1 and J usage is TRBJ2-5; 9 bases align to TRBD2. Trimming cost V 5 bases and J 4 bases; bases outside gene matches: 8. Germline V CDR1 and CDR2: SQVTM, ANQGSEA. The CDR3 consists of 14 residues. The CDR3 DNA follows: TGCAGCGTTCCCTCGGGGCGGGGGGGAGAGACCCAGTACTTC. Translating it yields CSVPSGRGGETQYF.

The rearrangement uses TRBV7-2 and TRBJ1-2; 9 bases fit TRBD1. This CDR3 is built from 14 residues. Germline lookup yields CDR1 SGHTA and CDR2 FQGNSA. J gave up 5 bases and V 5 bases, and 6 bases lay outside the gene matches. CDR3 DNA sequence: TGTGCCAGCAGCCCACAGGGGGCTCTTTATGGCTACACCTTC. Its protein is CASSPQGALYGYTF.

This chain joins TRBV7-9 and TRBJ1-2; a weak D match, TRBD1 (6 bases). The CDR3 runs to 14 residues. Per germline, CDR1 SEHNR and CDR2 FQNEAQ (reference sequence). Trimming took 5 bases from V and 6 from J, leaving 16 bases between them. The CDR3 nucleotides are TGTGCCAGCAGCGTTGAACAGGGTTGGAATGGCTACACCTTC. It encodes CASSVEQGWNGYTF.

The chain recombines TRBV5-1 with TRBJ2-1; TRBD1 might be the D (6 bases). Germline V lookup: CDR1 SGHRS, CDR2 YFSETQ. The CDR3 has 14 amino acids. The ends were cut back, 4 bases at V and 5 bases at J, with 13 bases in the middle. CDR3 DNA: TGCGCCAGCAGCGGGACAACCTGGGACAATGAGCAGTTCTTC. Protein product: CASSGTTWDNEQFF.

This chain uses TRBV4-1 with TRBJ1-2, with 11 bases fitting TRBD1. The germline V gene has CDR1 MGHRA and CDR2 YSYEKL. V lost 3 bases to trimming and J lost 5 bases; unmatched junction nucleotides: 5. This CDR3 has 15 residues. CDR3 loop: CASSQGTGGEYGYTF. CDR3 in DNA: TGCGCCAGCAGCCAGGGGACAGGGGGAGAGTATGGCTACACCTTC.

V and J are TRBV7-3 and TRBJ1-5; D is possibly TRBD1 (6 bases). V lost 4 bases and J lost 4, with 11 bases in between. CDR1 and CDR2 (germline): SGHTA, FQGTGA. The length of the CDR3 is 14 residues. The CDR3 here is CASSYPQGNQPQHF. For the CDR3, the DNA is TGTGCCAGCAGCTACCCACAGGGAAATCAGCCCCAGCATTTT.

This chain joins TRBV25-1 and TRBJ1-2, with D hard to call. The ends were cut back, 3 bases at V and 3 bases at J, with 17 bases in the middle. There are 16 residues in the CDR3. Germline CDR1 is MGHDK and CDR2 is SYGVNS. CDR3 coding DNA: TGTGCCAGCAGTGAGCCCCGAGCCTCAGGCCACTATGGCTACACCTTC. Translating gives CASSEPRASGHYGYTF.

CDR3 loop: CASSAGTGVQPQHF. The CDR3 DNA is TGTGCCAGCTCAGCAGGGACAGGAGTCCAGCCCCAGCATTTT. The rearrangement uses TRBV18 and TRBJ1-5; 8 bases are a match to TRBD1. Trimming removed 5 bases from V and 7 bases from J; junction bases left unmatched: 7. The CDR3 has 14 amino acids. Germline V gene sequence: CDR1 KGHSH, CDR2 LQKENI.

This chain joins TRBV2 and TRBJ2-3; 9 positions match TRBD2. V lost 6 bases, J lost 4 bases, and 8 bases stayed unmatched. Germline values: CDR1 SNHLY, CDR2 FYNNEI. This CDR3 comprises 15 residues. The CDR3 DNA reads TGTGCCAGCAGCGGGACTAGCAGTATGGCAGATACGCAGTATTTT. It codes for CASSGTSSMADTQYF.

The genes are TRBV5-6 and TRBJ2-5, with D possibly being TRBD2 (5 bases). The germline CDR1 and CDR2 sequences are SGHDT and YYEEEE. The V and J ends lost 1 base and 4 bases respectively, with 17 bases between them. The CDR3 spans 16 residues. For the CDR3, the DNA is TGTGCCAGCAGCTTGAGCCTCCTTCTAGCCGGAGAGACCCAGTACTTC. Its protein is CASSLSLLLAGETQYF.

V is TRBV6-5 and J is TRBJ2-5, with D maybe TRBD2 (5 bases). The CDR3 contains 16 residues. The ends were cut back, 1 base at V and 4 bases at J, with 16 bases in the middle. In germline, CDR1 is MNHEY, CDR2 SVGAGI. The CDR3 is CASSYLASVQRETQYF. In DNA, the CDR3 is TGTGCCAGCAGTTACTTAGCGTCGGTGCAGAGAGAGACCCAGTACTTC.

This clone has a single count. The V call is TRBV19, the J call TRBJ1-5; D gene unclear. The CDR3 has 13 amino acids. V dropped 6 bases and J dropped 4 bases, with 10 bases sitting between them. Germline V CDR1 and CDR2: LNHDA, SQIVND (reference sequence). This CDR3 is CASSDNLNQPQHF. CDR3 DNA: TGTGCCAGTAGCGACAACCTTAATCAGCCCCAGCATTTT.